This T cell receptor beta chain is drawn from a study of Ad26.COV2.S vaccination and SARS-CoV-2 variants. Study-wide background: The authors gave Ad26.COV2.S intramuscularly, either once or twice 56 days apart. Study-level results: The analyses of TCR breadth and depth may have understated the size of total T cell responses. Compared with placebo recipients, vaccine recipients had higher spike-specific TCR breadth. Post-vaccination breadth of spike-specific CD8+ and CD4+ T cell responses was reportedly substantial.

Trimming removed 0 bases from V and 10 bases from J, with 2 bases in between. The germline CDR1 and CDR2 sequences are SGHKS and YYEKEE (reference sequence). CDR3 length: 10 residues. Note on this clone: The antigen remains unidentified.

Only in-frame clones appear in the TCRdb table, and some are missing; sequencing was by immunoSEQ multiplex PCR. The sample holds some 420,000 clones, 85% to 90% seen once. The treatment was: around 19 received Ad26.COV2.S at low or high dose, single or two shots; a few received placebo; per-sample allocation not given. Sampling happened 63 days after the first vaccine or placebo injection. The sample here was peripheral blood, taken in a trial of Ad26.COV2.S vaccine versus placebo. V usage is TRBV5-5 and J usage is TRBJ2-1; no reliable D call. This receptor was identified in a person aged 18 to 59 who received the Ad26.COV2.S COVID-19 vaccine or a placebo. For the CDR3, the DNA is TGTGCCAGCAGCTTGGTCGAGCAGTTCTTC. As protein: CASSLVEQFF.